The 3 T cell receptor beta chains below all came from one sample that was sequenced in a study of T-cell reconstitution after alpha-beta-depleted transplantation in children. Unique molecular identifiers were incorporated into the prepared TCRbeta library. Via MiXCR, TCRdb re-called the PCR reads, giving one row per CDR3 protein. Among around 500,000 distinct CDR3 sequences, under 25% were seen once, and the ten largest hold around 14%. The sequenced sample was PBMCs, mostly from graft donor cells, obtained 360 days after TCRalphabeta/CD19-depleted stem cell transplant. The receptors here all came from a boy under two years old who had a stem cell transplant for acute myeloid leukemia, so the T cells may come from the graft donor.

In its sample, this clonotype was seen a few times. The V gene is TRBV29-1, the J gene TRBJ2-7; 8 bases map to TRBD2. V dropped 4 bases and J dropped 4; count of bases not matched to a gene: 6. Germline V CDR1 and CDR2: SQVTM, ANQGSEA. CDR3 length equals 13 residues. CDR3 in DNA: TGCAGCGTTGGTGAGCGGGGGCCTTACGAGCAGTACTTC. This sequence encodes CSVGERGPYEQYF.

In its sample, this clonotype was seen many times. V and J are TRBV7-2 and TRBJ2-7, with 11 bases lining up with TRBD1. Germline CDR1 is SGHTA and CDR2 is FQGNSA. Germline trimming cut 5 bases from V and 3 bases from J; bases unmatched to any gene: 6. This CDR3 has 15 amino acids. The CDR3 sequence is CASSLRTGGDYEQYV. CDR3 nucleotides: TGTGCCAGCAGCCTTCGGACAGGGGGCGACTACGAGCAGTACGTC.

This clonotype was observed a handful of times. V is TRBV25-1 and J is TRBJ1-1; D gene unclear. From germline, CDR1 is MGHDK and CDR2 SYGVNS. The V gene lost 1 base and the J gene lost 3 bases, with 3 bases spanning the gap. CDR3 length: 12 residues. The CDR3 region is CASSELDTEAFF. Written as DNA, the CDR3 is TGTGCCAGCAGTGAATTGGACACTGAAGCTTTCTTT.